The rows below give T cell receptor beta chains drawn from one sample of a study of blood T cell repertoires in COVID-19. Generated by immunoSEQ multiplex PCR, the TCRdb table keeps only in-frame clones and is missing some. This table has 120,000 to 150,000 clones, over 80% appearing once. The sample taken for sequencing was PBMCs or T cells enriched from blood (not recorded which). The receptor set was obtained from a woman in her fifties or sixties who had been exposed to COVID-19. CDR3s include the opening cysteine and the closing phenylalanine or tryptophan. The order of the fields is V gene, CDR3 protein.

V gene: TRBV19
CDR3 protein: CASSIKSGGASEQFF

V gene: TRBV6-6
CDR3 protein: CASSRPSTGHTEAFF

V gene: TRBV5-1
CDR3 protein: CASSGKRGEQFF

V gene: TRBV12-5
CDR3 protein: CASASGVMNTEAFF

V gene: TRBV6-5
CDR3 protein: CASTARQGGYNEQFF

V gene: TRBV7-2
CDR3 protein: CASSQDRGSYNSPLHF

V gene: TRBV18
CDR3 protein: CASSDRDRIMNTEAFF

V gene: TRBV9
CDR3 protein: CASSNPTGEETQYF

V gene: TRBV5-6
CDR3 protein: CASSVPGGPNTQYF

V gene: TRBV7-2
CDR3 protein: CASSLRRVVHEQYF

V gene: TRBV7-9
CDR3 protein: CASSSGQGATNEKLFF

V gene: TRBV18
CDR3 protein: CASSPPWNRLGGQPQHF

V gene: TRBV11-3
CDR3 protein: CASSPGRTIANPDEQFF

V gene: TRBV5-4
CDR3 protein: CASSPGGLAGNTDTQYF

V gene: TRBV6-4
CDR3 protein: CASSKGFTNEKLFF

V gene: TRBV3-1/TRBV3-2
CDR3 protein: CASSPSTGVGYEQYF

V gene: TRBV7-9
CDR3 protein: CASSTGGPLLGYTF

V gene: TRBV6-2/TRBV6-3
CDR3 protein: CASSPSTGDYNEQFF

V gene: TRBV7-2
CDR3 protein: CASKPPSGGPGTQYF

V gene: TRBV9
CDR3 protein: CASSVTLTSGALGEQFF

V gene: TRBV10-2
CDR3 protein: CASLGTYTGELFF

V gene: TRBV5-5
CDR3 protein: CAGGQGVHEQYF

V gene: TRBV27
CDR3 protein: CASSPGQGGVGANVLTF

V gene: TRBV29-1
CDR3 protein: CSVEAPPGTGSSYEQYF

V gene: TRBV9
CDR3 protein: CASSPSPGLAGGRTEEQFF

V gene: TRBV6-2/TRBV6-3
CDR3 protein: CASSYDAGPSSSGNTIYF

V gene: TRBV29-1
CDR3 protein: CSAGPGVTISNYGYTF

V gene: TRBV7-3
CDR3 protein: CASSPSGRADYGYTF

V gene: TRBV3-1/TRBV3-2
CDR3 protein: CASSQGLAGIEQYF

V gene: TRBV20-1
CDR3 protein: CSASTAGAYQPQHF

V gene: TRBV14
CDR3 protein: CASSQGREAHTF

V gene: TRBV4-3
CDR3 protein: CASSHRGLGGYTF

V gene: TRBV3-1/TRBV3-2
CDR3 protein: CASSSSRDRGFYQPQHF

V gene: TRBV7-2
CDR3 protein: CASSFGTGGYNEQFF

V gene: TRBV18
CDR3 protein: CASSPSGLAGSNPYEQYF

V gene: TRBV30
CDR3 protein: CAWSIRTGGTDTQYF

V gene: TRBV4-1
CDR3 protein: CASRHQGEMTEAFF

V gene: TRBV5-4
CDR3 protein: CASSPGQGGKIDEQYF